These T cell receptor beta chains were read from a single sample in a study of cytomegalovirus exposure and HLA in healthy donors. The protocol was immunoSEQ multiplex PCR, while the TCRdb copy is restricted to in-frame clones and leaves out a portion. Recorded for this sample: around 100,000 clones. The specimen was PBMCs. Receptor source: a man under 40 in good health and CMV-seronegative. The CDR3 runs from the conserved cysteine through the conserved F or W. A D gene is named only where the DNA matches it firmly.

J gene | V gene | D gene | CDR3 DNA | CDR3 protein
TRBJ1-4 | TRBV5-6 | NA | TGTGCCAGCAGCTCGATGAGGTCGCAACTGTTTTTT | CASSSMRSQLFF
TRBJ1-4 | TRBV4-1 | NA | TGCGCCAGCAGCCAAGCTCGGAGGGTTAATGAAAAACTGTTTTTT | CASSQARRVNEKLFF
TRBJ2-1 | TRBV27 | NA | TGTGCCAGCAAACCCCTACAGGGCCGGGAGTTCTTC | CASKPLQGREFF
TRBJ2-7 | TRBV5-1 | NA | TGCGCCAGCAGCTTGGCTACCCCCTCCTACGAGCAGTACTTC | CASSLATPSYEQYF
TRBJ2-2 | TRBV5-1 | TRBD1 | TGCGCCAGCAGCTTGCCGGGGACAGGTCTGCCCGGGGAGCTGTTTTTT | CASSLPGTGLPGELFF
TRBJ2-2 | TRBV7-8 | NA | TGTGCCAGCAGTTCTCGAAACAGGGCAAACACCGGGGAGCTGTTTTTT | CASSSRNRANTGELFF
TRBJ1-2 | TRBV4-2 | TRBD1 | TGTGCCAGCAGTTCCCCGGACAGGGATACCACTAACTATGGCTACACCTTC | CASSSPDRDTTNYGYTF
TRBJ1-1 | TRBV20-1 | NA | TGCAGCCCGGGGGGAACTGAAGCTTTCTTT | CSPGGTEAFF
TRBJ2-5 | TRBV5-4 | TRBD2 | TGTGCCAGCAGCGGGCGGCGGGGGGGAGGGGAGACCCAGTACTTC | CASSGRRGGGETQYF
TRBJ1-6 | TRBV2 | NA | TGTGCCAGCAGTGACGCGAATTCACCCCTCCACTTT | CASSDANSPLHF
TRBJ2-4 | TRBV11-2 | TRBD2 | TGTGCCAGCTTGGGGCTAGCGGGGGCCAAAAACATTCAGTACTTC | CASLGLAGAKNIQYF
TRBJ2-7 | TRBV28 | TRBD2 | TGTGCCAGCAGTCCCCTGCTAGCGGGGTACCCCCGGAGATCCTACGAGCAGTACTTC | CASSPLLAGYPRRSYEQYF
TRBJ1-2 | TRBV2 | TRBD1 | TGTGCCAGCAGTGATCGGACAGGGAGGGAGGGCTACACCTTC | CASSDRTGREGYTF
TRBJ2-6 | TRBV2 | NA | TGTGCCAGCAGATCACAGGCCAACGTCCTGACTTTC | CASRSQANVLTF
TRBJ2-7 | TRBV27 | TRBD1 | TGTGCCAGCAGCCGCGTTGGGACAGGGAACTACGAGCAGTACTTC | CASSRVGTGNYEQYF
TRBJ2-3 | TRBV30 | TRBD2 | TGTGCCTGGAATAGCCCGGGGGCGCGGGGGGGCCCTTCTAGCACAGATACGCAGTATTTT | CAWNSPGARGGPSSTDTQYF
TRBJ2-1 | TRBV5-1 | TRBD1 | TGCGCCAGCAGCGCCTCGGGGACAGGGAACAATGAGCAGTTCTTC | CASSASGTGNNEQFF
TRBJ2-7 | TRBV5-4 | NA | TGTGCCAGCAGCTTCTCCGGGACTGCTCCGGAGCAGTACTTC | CASSFSGTAPEQYF
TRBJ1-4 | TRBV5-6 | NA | TGTGCCAGCAGCTTCTCCAGTGAAAAACTGTTTTTT | CASSFSSEKLFF
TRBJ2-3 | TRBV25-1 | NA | TGTGCCAGCAGTGAACAGTTCACAGATACGCAGTATTTT | CASSEQFTDTQYF
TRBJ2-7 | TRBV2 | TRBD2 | TGTGCCAGCAGTTTTACTAGCGGGCAATCCTACGAGCAGTACTTC | CASSFTSGQSYEQYF
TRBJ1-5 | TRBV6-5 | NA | TGTGCCAGCAGCCTTGACAGCCCCCACCAGCCCCAGCATTTT | CASSLDSPHQPQHF
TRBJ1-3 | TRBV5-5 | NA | TGTGCCAGCAGCTTGGGTTACTGGAGCTCTGGAAACACCATATATTTT | CASSLGYWSSGNTIYF
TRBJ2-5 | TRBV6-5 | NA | TGTGCCAGCAGTCCCCGGACAGACCAAGAGACCCAGTACTTC | CASSPRTDQETQYF
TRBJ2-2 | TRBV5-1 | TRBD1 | TGCGCCAGCAGCGAGGGACAGGGGACCACCGGGGAGCTGTTTTTT | CASSEGQGTTGELFF
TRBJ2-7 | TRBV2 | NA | TGTGCCAGCAGTGAAGGGCGGATTAGCTCCTACGAGCAGTACTTC | CASSEGRISSYEQYF
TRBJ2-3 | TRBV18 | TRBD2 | TGTGCCAGCTCACCACCGAGTCTAGCGGGGAGTACGCAGTATTTT | CASSPPSLAGSTQYF
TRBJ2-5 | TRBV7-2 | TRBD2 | TGTGCCAGCAGCTTCCAGCGGGGGCCCCAAGAGACCCAGTACTTC | CASSFQRGPQETQYF
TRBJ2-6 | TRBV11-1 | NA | TGTGCCAGCAGCTCGCTAGTACGGGTAACCTCTGGGGCCAACGTCCTGACTTTC | CASSSLVRVTSGANVLTF
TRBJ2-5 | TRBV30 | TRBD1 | TGTGCCTGGAGCGACCTGATGGGACAGGGAGAGACCCAGTACTTC | CAWSDLMGQGETQYF
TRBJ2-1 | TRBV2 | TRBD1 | TGTGCCAGCAGCGCCCGACAGGGCCCCTACAATGAGCAGTTCTTC | CASSARQGPYNEQFF
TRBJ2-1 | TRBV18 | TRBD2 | TGTGCCAGCTCACCCTATCAAAGCGGGGGGGTCAATGAGCAGTTCTTC | CASSPYQSGGVNEQFF
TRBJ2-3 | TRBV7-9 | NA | TGTGCCACCATCTCGGGGGAGTACACAGATACGCAGTATTTT | CATISGEYTDTQYF
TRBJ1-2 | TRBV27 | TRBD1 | TGTGCCAGCAGTTTATCCAGGGGGAATTCGGGCTACACCTTC | CASSLSRGNSGYTF
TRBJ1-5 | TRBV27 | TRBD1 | TGTGCCAGCAGACAGGGGAGCGGCAATCAGCCCCAGCATTTT | CASRQGSGNQPQHF
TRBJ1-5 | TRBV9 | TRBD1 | TGTGCCAGTAGACAGGGGAAGAGCAATCAGCCCCAGCATTTT | CASRQGKSNQPQHF
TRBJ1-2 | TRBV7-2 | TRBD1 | TGTGCCAGCAGCTCTGGGACAGGGGCGAGAGGCTACACCTTC | CASSSGTGARGYTF
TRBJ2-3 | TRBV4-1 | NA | TGCGCCAGCAGCCAAGGGACTAACTTGTTCACAGATACGCAGTATTTT | CASSQGTNLFTDTQYF
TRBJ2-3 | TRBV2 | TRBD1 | TGTGCCAGCAGGGGACAGGTCACAGATACGCAGTATTTT | CASRGQVTDTQYF
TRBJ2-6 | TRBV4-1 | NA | TGCGCCAGCAGCCAAGCGGCAGGGACAACCAGCTCTGGGGCCAACGTCCTGACTTTC | CASSQAAGTTSSGANVLTF
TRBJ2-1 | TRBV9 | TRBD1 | TGTGCCAGCAGCGGGACTGGACAGGACAATGAGCAGTTCTTC | CASSGTGQDNEQFF
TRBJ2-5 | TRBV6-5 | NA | TGTGCCAGCAGGCGGGGGCCGCAAGAGACCCAGTACTTC | CASRRGPQETQYF
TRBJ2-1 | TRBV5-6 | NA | TGTGCCAGCAGCGCGGGACTGGTCTCCTACAATGAGCAGTTCTTC | CASSAGLVSYNEQFF
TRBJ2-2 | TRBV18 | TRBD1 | TGTGCCAGCTCACTCGGACAGGGCCCCGGGGAGCTGTTTTTT | CASSLGQGPGELFF
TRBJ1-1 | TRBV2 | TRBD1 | TGTGCCAGCAACCGGGGACAGAGAAGGACTGAAGCTTTCTTT | CASNRGQRRTEAFF
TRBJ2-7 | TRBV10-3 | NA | TGTGCCATCAGTGAGTCGTTACTAGGTTCCCACGAGCAGTACTTC | CAISESLLGSHEQYF
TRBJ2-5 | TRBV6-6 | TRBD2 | TGTGCCAGCAGTTACTTCAGGACTAGCGACAAAGAGACCCAGTACTTC | CASSYFRTSDKETQYF